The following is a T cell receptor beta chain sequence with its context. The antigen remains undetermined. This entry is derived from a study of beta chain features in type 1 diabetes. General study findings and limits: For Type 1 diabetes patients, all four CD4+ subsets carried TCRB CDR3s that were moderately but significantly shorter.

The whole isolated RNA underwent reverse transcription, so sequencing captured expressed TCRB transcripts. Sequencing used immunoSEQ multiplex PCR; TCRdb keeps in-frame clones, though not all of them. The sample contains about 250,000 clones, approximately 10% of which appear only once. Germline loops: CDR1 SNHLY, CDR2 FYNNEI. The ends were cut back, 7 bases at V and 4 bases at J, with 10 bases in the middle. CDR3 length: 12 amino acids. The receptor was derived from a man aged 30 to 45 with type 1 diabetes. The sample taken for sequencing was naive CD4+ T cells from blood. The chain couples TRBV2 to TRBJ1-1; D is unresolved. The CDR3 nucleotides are TGTGCCAGCATACCGACACGCACTGAAGCTTTCTTT. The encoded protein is CASIPTRTEAFF.